This TCR beta chain was documented in a study of CXCR3-negative and CXCR3-positive naive CD8 T cells. Overall study results and limits: A higher hydrophobicity marked the TRB CDR3s of CXCR3-positive naive cells versus CXCR3-negative naive cells. Naive subsets showed comparable surface CD5, and TCR interaction strength was also inferred from TRB CDR3 physicochemistry.

On this clonotype: What it binds is unknown.

The germline V gene has CDR1 SGHKS and CDR2 YYEKEE (reference sequence). The CDR3 is 15 residues long. Through 5' RACE with UMI labels, the TRB cDNA libraries were prepared. TCRdb re-called the 5' RACE reads; one entry per CDR3 protein, DNA not given. Its listing shows roughly 90,000 distinct CDR3 sequences. The chain joins TRBV5-5 to TRBJ2-3. The specimen sequenced was naive CXCR3- CD8+ T cells from blood. Subset indicated: CD45RO-CCR7+CD27+CD95- naive CD8+ T cells lacking CXCR3 (TNR3-). The origin of this receptor is a human donor in good health. Some clones in this sample may be carry-over from other donors' samples. CDR3 loop: CASSLDSRTTDTQYF.